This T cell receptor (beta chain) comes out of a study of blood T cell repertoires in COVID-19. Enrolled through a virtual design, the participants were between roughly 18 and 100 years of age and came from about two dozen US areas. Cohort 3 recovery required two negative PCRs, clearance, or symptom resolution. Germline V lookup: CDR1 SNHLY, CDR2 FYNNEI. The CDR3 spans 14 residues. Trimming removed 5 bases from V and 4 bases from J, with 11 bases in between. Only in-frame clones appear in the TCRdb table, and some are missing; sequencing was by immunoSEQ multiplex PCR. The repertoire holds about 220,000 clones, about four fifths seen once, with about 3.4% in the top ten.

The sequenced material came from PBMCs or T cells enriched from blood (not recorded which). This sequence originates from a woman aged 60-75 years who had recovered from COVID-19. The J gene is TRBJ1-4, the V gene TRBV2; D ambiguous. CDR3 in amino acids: CASSWERNNEKLFF. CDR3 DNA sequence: TGTGCCAGCAGTTGGGAGAGGAATAATGAAAAACTGTTTTTT.